This TCR beta chain was obtained from a study of cytomegalovirus exposure and HLA in healthy donors. Study overall: In a later analysis, the roughly 130 validation repertoires were reported to have used the same platform as the roughly 670 first-cohort repertoires. General study results and limits: Overall, roughly 160 TCR beta chains were annotated as cytomegalovirus-associated. Within the approximately 120 validation repertoires, first-cohort TCR clusters tended to co-occur, according to a later analysis. There were some public TCRs occurring in many donors, but most TCR sequences were rare.

The CDR3 consists of 16 residues. Germline values: CDR1 SGHVS, CDR2 FNYEAQ. V lost 5 bases and J lost 2, with 16 bases in between. Libraries were prepared by immunoSEQ multiplex PCR; TCRdb keeps only in-frame clonotypes and omits some of them. Found here are 150,000 to 200,000 clones, approximately 88% of them singletons; the top ten hold roughly 7.5%. A remark on this clone: As yet, its antigen is unknown.

The gene calls are TRBV7-6 and TRBJ2-1; TRBD2 might be the D (5 bases). The TCR originated in a man aged 18-30 years in good health and CMV-seropositive. Material: PBMCs. The DNA for the CDR3 is TGTGCCAGCAGCCCCCTCCCGGGAAGGGCCTACAATGAGCAGTTCTTC. Translated, it gives CASSPLPGRAYNEQFF.